The present T cell receptor beta chain was sequenced within a study of beta chain features in type 1 diabetes (dated by TCRdb to between 2017 and 2018). In the study overall: Mean age, gender distribution, total cell number and subset yield did not differ between patients and healthy donors. Whereas all 28 donors provided naive and central memory subsets, regulatory and stem cell-like memory subsets were isolated from just 8 patients and about eight healthy donors. In the study, recently diagnosed type 1 diabetes patients and matched healthy donors were compared on the TCRB repertoires of their sorted circulating CD4+ T cell subsets. Across all samples, about 110 million sorted cells were examined, and cell number per subset correlated strongly with RNA yield. Results and caveats for the whole study, not just this receptor: Because small numbers of individuals were included in the HLA sub-analyses, any influence of HLA type on TCRB rearrangement was left unresolved. Because cDNA was sequenced instead of genomic DNA, activated cells with high expression could be over-represented, although the groups did not differ in activation or CD3 levels. PCR may preferentially amplify shorter templates, but because patient and control samples were amplified and corrected together, any resulting skew would affect both groups equally. The naive, central memory and regulatory TCRB repertoires appeared to resemble one another more closely among patients than among healthy donors. In all four CD4+ subsets, TCRB CDR3 length was moderately but significantly shorter in type 1 diabetes patients. Patients with type 1 diabetes made fewer insertions and deleted more nucleotides at VDJ recombination sites, implying thymic rearrangement abnormalities.

Remarks on this clone: Its target antigen remains unknown. No much larger clone is present one base from it, and per-base qualities are unavailable.

A single peripheral blood draw of about 116 mL on average was collected from each donor into heparinised tubes. Naive, central memory, regulatory and stem cell-like memory CD4+ T cells were sorted on a BD FACSAria II using a panel including CD45RO, CCR7, CD25, CD127, CD95 and CD27. All sorted populations exceeded 95% purity. PBMCs were isolated right away by Lymphoprep density gradient centrifugation and were stained directly, without culture. So that batch effects would be minimized, each experiment stained and sorted samples in pairs, pairing one healthy donor with one patient. The CDR3 covers 15 residues, taking in both the cysteine and the phenylalanine. The read is trimmed to its CDR3 DNA, 45 bases read in frame from base 1. Here V drops 0 bases and J drops 7 bases, and the junction holds 7 bases not matched to any gene. Per the germline V gene, SGHRS is the CDR1 and YFSETQ is the CDR2. All of the isolated RNA was reverse transcribed with the High Capacity cDNA Reverse Transcription Kit, so expressed TCRB transcripts were sequenced. Deep immunoSEQ sequencing was performed on naive, central memory and regulatory T cell samples, with an average of around 3.4 million total reads per sample. Sorted cells were lysed in RLT buffer, and RNA was extracted using DNase-treated RNeasy Micro or Mini kits according to cell number. Each cell subset was processed separately to prevent cross-contamination, with patient and healthy donor samples processed together. The immunoSEQ multiplex PCR was used to amplify TCRB sequences from cDNA, yielding 87-bp fragments that span the CDR3 region. The amplicons were sequenced using the Illumina HiSeq platform. The source study handled its data this way. PCR bias was computationally corrected using synthetic template baselines, reads within Hamming distance 2 were collapsed, and singletons that could not be merged were discarded. Reads were aligned to IMGT to assign V, D and J genes, CDR3 length, and insertions or deletions at six rearrangement sites. Clonotype counts were normalized to sorted cell number within each subset before computing true diversity and Gini coefficients with the tcR R package. Repertoire sharing was quantified using the overlap coefficient calculated on TCRB nucleotide sequences. The table comes from immuneACCESS by way of TCRdb, which keeps in-frame sequences with V and J called. Part of the clones is missing from these tables; in studies checked, under half for an unresolved V gene and the rest for unknown reasons. V and J calls and clone size are those listed in that table; D and trimming were worked out from the DNA. The sample contains roughly 140,000 clones, 8.1% of them found a single time. The ten largest clones represent about 0.6% of the sample.

In this chain, TRBV5-1 is recombined with TRBJ2-1; 7 of the junction bases match TRBD1. The sequencing input was central memory CD4+ T cells from blood. The TCR originated in a man younger than 30 in good health. The CDR3 reads as follows: CASSLGQGTSNEQFF. The sequence in DNA is TGCGCCAGCAGCTTGGGACAGGGTACATCTAATGAGCAGTTCTTC.